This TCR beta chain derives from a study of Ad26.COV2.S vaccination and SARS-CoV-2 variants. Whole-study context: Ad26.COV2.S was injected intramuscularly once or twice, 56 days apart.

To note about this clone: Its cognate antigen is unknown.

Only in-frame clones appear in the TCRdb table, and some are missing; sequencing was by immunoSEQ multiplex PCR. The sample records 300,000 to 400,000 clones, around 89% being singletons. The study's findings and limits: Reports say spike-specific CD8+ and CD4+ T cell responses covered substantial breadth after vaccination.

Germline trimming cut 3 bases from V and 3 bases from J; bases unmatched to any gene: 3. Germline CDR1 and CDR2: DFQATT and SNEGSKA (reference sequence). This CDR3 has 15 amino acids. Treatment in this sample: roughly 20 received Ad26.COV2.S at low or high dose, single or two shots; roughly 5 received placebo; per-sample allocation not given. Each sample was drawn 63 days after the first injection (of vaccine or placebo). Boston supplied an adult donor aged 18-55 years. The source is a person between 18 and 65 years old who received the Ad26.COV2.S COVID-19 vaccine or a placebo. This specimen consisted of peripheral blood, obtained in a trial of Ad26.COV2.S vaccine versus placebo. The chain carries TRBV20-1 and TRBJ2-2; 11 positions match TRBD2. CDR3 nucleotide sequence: TGCAGTGCTAGTAGCGGGGGGGCCTACACCGGGGAGCTGTTTTTT. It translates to CSASSGGAYTGELFF.